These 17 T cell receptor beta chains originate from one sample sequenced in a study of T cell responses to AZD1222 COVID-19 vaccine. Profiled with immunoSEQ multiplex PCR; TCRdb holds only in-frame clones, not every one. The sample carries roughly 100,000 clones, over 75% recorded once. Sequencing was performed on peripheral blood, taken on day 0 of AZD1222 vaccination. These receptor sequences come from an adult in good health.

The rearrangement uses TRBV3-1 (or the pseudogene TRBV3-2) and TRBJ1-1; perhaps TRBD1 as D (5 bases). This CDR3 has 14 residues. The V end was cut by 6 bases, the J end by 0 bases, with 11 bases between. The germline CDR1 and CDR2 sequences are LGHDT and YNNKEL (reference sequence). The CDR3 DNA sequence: TGTGCCAGCAGACCAGGGATGGTGAACACTGAAGCTTTCTTT. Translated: CASRPGMVNTEAFF.

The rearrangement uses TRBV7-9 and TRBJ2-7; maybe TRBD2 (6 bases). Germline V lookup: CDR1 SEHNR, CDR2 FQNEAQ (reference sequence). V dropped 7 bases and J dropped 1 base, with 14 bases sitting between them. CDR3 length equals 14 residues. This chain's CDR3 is CASTPGDGSYEQYF. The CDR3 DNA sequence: TGTGCCAGCACCCCGGGGGACGGTTCCTACGAGCAGTACTTC.

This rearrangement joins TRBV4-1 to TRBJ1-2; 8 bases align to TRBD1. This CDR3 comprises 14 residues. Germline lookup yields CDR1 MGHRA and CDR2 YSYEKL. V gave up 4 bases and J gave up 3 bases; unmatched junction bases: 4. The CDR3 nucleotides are TGCGCCAGCAGCCCGCTGGACAGGGACTATGGCTACACCTTC. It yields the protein CASSPLDRDYGYTF.

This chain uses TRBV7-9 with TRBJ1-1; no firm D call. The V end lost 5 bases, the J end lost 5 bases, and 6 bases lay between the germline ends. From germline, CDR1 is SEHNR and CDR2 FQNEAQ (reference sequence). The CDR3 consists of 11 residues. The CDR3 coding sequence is TGTGCCAGCAGCCATGTTACTGAAGCTTTCTTT. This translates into CASSHVTEAFF.

The CDR3 is CASSLPGLASYEQYF. As DNA, the CDR3 is TGTGCCAGCAGTTTGCCGGGACTAGCCTCCTACGAGCAGTACTTC. The chain uses TRBV11-2 and TRBJ2-7; 9 positions match TRBD2. The CDR3 runs 15 residues. Per germline, CDR1 SGHAT and CDR2 FQNNGV. J lost 0 bases, V lost 6 bases, and 6 bases had no gene match.

The CDR3 region has the DNA TGTGCCAGCAGGCAAACAGGGGGCGGCGAGCAGTACTTC. Protein product: CASRQTGGGEQYF. The chain links TRBV12-3 or TRBV12-4 to TRBJ2-7; 9 nucleotides line up with TRBD1. The CDR3 totals 13 residues. Losses at the gene ends were 6 bases for V and 6 bases for J; bases not matched to a gene: 6.

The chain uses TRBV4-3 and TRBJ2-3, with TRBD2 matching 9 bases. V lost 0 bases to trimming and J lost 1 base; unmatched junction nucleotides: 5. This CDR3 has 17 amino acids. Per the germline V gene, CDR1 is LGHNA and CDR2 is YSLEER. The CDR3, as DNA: TGCGCCAGCAGCCAAGATCGGGCGGGAGGGGGCACAGATACGCAGTATTTT. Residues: CASSQDRAGGGTDTQYF.

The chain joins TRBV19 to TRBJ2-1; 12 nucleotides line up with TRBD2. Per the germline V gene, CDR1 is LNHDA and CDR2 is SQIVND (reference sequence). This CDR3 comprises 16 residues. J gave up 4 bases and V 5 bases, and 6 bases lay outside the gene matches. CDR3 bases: TGTGCCAGTAGTCGCTCAACTAGCGGGGGGTACAATGAGCAGTTCTTC. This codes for CASSRSTSGGYNEQFF. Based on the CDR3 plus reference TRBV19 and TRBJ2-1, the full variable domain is DGGITQSPKYLFRKEGQNVTLSCEQNLNHDAMYWYRQDPGQGLRLIYYSQIVNDFQKGDIAEGYSVSREKKESFPLTVTSAQKNPTAFYLCASSRSTSGGYNEQFFGPGTRLTVL.

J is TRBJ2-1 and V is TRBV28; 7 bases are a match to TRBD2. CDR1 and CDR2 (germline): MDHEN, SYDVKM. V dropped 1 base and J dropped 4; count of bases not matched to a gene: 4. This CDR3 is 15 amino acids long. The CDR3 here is CASSLFSGRYNEQFF. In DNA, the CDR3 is TGTGCCAGCAGTTTATTTAGCGGGCGTTACAATGAGCAGTTCTTC. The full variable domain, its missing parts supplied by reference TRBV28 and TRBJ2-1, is DVKVTQSSRYLVKRTGEKVFLECVQDMDHENMFWYRQDPGLGLRLIYFSYDVKMKEKGDIPEGYSVSREKKERFSLILESASTNQTSMYLCASSLFSGRYNEQFFGPGTRLTVL.

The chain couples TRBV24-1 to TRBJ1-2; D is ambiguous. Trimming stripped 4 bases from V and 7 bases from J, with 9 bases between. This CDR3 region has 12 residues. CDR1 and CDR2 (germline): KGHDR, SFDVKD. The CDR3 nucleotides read TGTGCCACCAGTGACGTGACGGTTGGCTACACCTTC. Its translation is CATSDVTVGYTF.

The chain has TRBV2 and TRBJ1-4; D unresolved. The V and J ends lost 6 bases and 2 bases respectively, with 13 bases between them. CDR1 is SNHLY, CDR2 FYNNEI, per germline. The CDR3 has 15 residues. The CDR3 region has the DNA TGTGCCAGCAGGGTTCGGTACGCGACTAATGAAAAACTGTTTTTT. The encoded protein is CASRVRYATNEKLFF.

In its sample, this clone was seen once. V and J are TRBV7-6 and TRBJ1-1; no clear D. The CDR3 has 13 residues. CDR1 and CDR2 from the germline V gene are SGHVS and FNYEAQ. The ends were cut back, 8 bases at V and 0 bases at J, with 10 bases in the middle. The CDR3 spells CASGQDLNTEAFF. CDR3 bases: TGTGCCAGCGGTCAGGACCTGAACACTGAAGCTTTCTTT. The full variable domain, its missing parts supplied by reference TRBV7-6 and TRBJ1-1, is GAGVSQSPRYKVTKRGQDVALRCDPISGHVSLYWYRQALGQGPEFLTYFNYEAQQDKSGLPNDRFSAERPEGSISTLTIQRTEQRDSAMYRCASGQDLNTEAFFGQGTRLTVV.

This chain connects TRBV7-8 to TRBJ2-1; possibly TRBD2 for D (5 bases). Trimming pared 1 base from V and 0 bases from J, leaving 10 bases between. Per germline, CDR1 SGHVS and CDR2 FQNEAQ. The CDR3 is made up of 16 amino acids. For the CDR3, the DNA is TGTGCCAGCAGCTTAGAATGGACTCCCTCCTACAATGAGCAGTTCTTC. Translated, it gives CASSLEWTPSYNEQFF. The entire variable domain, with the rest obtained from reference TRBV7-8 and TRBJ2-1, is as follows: GAGVSQSPRYKVAKRGQDVALRCDPISGHVSLFWYQQALGQGPEFLTYFQNEAQLDKSGLPSDRFFAERPEGSVSTLKIQRTQQEDSAVYLCASSLEWTPSYNEQFFGPGTRLTVL.

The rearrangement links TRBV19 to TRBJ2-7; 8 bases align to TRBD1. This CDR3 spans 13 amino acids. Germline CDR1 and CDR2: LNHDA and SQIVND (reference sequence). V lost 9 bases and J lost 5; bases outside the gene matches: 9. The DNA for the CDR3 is TGTGCCAGCTCCGGGACAGGAATCCACGAGCAGTACTTC. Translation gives CASSGTGIHEQYF.

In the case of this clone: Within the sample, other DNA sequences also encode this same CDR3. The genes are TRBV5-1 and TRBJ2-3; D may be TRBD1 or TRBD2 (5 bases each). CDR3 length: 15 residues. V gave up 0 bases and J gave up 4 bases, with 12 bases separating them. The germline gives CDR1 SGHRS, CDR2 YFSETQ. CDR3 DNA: TGCGCCAGCAGCTTGGTAGGACGGGGCCCAGATACGCAGTATTTT. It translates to CASSLVGRGPDTQYF.

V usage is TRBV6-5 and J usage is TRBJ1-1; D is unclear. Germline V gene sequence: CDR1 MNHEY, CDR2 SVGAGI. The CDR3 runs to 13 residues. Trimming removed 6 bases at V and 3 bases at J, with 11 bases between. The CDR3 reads CASREGPDTEAFF. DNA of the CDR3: TGTGCCAGCAGGGAGGGCCCGGACACTGAAGCTTTCTTT.

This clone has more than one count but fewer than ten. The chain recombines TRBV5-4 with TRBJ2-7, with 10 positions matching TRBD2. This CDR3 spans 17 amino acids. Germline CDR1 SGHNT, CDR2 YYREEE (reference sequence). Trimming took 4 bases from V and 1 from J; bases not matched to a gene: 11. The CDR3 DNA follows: TGTGCCAGCAGCCCAAACGAGGGGACTAGCGAGTCCTACGAGCAGTACTTC. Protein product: CASSPNEGTSESYEQYF.